This T cell receptor beta chain was captured in a study of T cell responses to AZD1222 COVID-19 vaccine. Background on the study: Pooled samples include second doses given at about 4 or 12 weeks. Study-wide points: Clonal diversity was possibly underestimated, and white British individuals and females predominated among donors. The CD4 TCRs associated with vaccination extended across spike and predominated at 160-218 and 743-854.

Profiling relied on immunoSEQ multiplex PCR, and the TCRdb table lists in-frame clones only, not all of them. Of 150,000 to 200,000 clones listed, roughly 88% were seen once; the top ten hold 0.75% to 1%. About this clone itself: Its antigen is as yet unknown. Germline and junction disagree at one end, which may indicate a read error.

The clonotype was recovered from an adult in good health. Sequences were derived from peripheral blood, sampled on day 0 of AZD1222 vaccination.

DNA for the CDR3: TGTGCCAGTAGTCCATCCCGAAGCGGGAGGGCCATGGTCTTC. Encoded protein: CASSPSRSGRAMVF. The chain links TRBV19 to TRBJ2-1, with 10 bases matching TRBD2. The V gene's germline CDR1 is LNHDA and CDR2 SQIVND (reference sequence). This CDR3 region has 14 residues.